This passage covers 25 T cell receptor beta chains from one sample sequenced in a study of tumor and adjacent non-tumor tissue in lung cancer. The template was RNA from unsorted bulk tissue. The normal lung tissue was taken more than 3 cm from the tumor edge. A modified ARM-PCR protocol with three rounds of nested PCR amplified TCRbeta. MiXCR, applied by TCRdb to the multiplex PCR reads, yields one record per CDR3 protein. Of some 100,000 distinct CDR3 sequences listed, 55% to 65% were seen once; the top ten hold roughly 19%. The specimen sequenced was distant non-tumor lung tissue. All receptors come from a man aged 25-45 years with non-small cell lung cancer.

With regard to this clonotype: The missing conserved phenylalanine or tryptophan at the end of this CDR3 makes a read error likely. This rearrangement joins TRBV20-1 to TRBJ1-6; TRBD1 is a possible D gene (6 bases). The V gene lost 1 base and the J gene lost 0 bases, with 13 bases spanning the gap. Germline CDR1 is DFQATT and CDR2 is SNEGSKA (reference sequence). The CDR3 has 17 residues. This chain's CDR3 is CSARASDRSSYNSPLHY. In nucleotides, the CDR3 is TGCAGTGCTAGAGCATCCGACAGGAGCTCCTATAATTCACCCCTCCACTAT.

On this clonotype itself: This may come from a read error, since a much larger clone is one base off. The CDR3 region is CASCSDRSGGAVDTQYF. CDR3 nucleotides: TGTGCCAGCTGCTCCGACCGTAGCGGGGGGGCCGTAGATACGCAGTATTTT. This chain joins TRBV13 and TRBJ2-3; 11 nucleotides agree with TRBD2. The CDR3 spans 17 residues. The germline gives CDR1 PRHDT, CDR2 FYEKMQ (reference sequence). V was pared by 8 bases and J by 5 bases, with 15 bases of the junction left unmatched.

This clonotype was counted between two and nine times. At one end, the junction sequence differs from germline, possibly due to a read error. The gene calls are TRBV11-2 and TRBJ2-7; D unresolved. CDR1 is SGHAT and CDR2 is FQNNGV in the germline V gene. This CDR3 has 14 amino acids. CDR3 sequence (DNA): TGTGCCAGCAACTTAGATTTCGGGTCCCCAGTGCAGTACTTC. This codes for CASNLDFGSPVQYF.

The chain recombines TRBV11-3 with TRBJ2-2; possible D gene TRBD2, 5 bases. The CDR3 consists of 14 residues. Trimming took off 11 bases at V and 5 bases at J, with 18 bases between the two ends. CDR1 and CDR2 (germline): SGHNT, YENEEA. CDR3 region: CAGGLYSGTGELFF. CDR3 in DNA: TGTGCCGGCGGTCTATACTCGGGGACCGGGGAGCTGTTTTTT.

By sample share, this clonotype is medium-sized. This CDR3 reads CASSRGQAYEQYF. The CDR3 coding sequence is TGTGCCAGCAGCAGGGGGCAGGCCTACGAGCAGTACTTC. The V and J genes are TRBV11-2 and TRBJ2-7; 7 bases map to TRBD1. The CDR3 is made up of 13 amino acids. The J segment lost 2 bases and the V segment lost 5 bases, leaving 3 bases of the junction unmatched. CDR1 is SGHAT, CDR2 FQNNGV, per germline.

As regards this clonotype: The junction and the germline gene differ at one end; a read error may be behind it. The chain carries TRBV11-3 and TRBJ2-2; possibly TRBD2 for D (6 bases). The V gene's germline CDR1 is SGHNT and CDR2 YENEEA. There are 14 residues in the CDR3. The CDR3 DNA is TGTGCCAGCAGTTTGAAGGGGTACACCCGGGAGCTGCTTTTT. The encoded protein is CASSLKGYTRELLF.

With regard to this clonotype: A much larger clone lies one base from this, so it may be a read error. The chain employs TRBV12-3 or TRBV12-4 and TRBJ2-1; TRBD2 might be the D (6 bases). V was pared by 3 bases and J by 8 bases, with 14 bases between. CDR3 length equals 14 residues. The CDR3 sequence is CASSFLSGRHEQFF. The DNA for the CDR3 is TGTGCCAGCAGTTTTTTGTCAGGGAGGCATGAGCAGTTCTTC.

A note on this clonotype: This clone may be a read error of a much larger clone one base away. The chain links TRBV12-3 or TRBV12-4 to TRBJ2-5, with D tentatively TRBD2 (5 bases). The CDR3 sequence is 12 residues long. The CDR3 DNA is TGTGCCAACAGTTTAGCGCGGAAGGCCCAGTACTTC. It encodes CANSLARKAQYF.

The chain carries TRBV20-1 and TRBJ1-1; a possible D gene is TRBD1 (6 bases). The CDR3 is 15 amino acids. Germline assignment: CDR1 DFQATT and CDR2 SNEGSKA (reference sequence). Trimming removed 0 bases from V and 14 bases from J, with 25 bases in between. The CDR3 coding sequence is TGCAGTGCTAGAGATCGGGCAGGGGCAGGGACTGTAGCCTTCTTT. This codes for CSARDRAGAGTVAFF.

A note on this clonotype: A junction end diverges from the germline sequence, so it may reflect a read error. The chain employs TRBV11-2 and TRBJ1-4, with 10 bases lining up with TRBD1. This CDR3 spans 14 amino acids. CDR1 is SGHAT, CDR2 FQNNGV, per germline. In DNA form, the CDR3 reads TGTGCCAGCAGACGGACAGGGGGAAATGAAAAACTGTTCTTT. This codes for CASRRTGGNEKLFF.

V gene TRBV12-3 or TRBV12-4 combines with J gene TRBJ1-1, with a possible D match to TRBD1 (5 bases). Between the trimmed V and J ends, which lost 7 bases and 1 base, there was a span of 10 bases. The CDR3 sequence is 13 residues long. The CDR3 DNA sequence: TGTGCCAGCAACCCGGGGCCGAACACTGAAGCTTTCTTT. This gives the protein CASNPGPNTEAFF.

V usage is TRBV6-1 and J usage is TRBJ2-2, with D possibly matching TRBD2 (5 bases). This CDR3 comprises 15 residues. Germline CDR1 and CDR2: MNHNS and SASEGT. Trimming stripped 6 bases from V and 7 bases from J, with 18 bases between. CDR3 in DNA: TGTGCCAGCAGCGATTCCGGGGAGCTACGCGGGGAGCTGTTTTTT. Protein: CASSDSGELRGELFF.

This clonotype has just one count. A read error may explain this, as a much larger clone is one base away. The CDR3 region is CASTSGTSIDTQYF. The CDR3 nucleotides are TGTGCCAGCACCTCCGGGACTAGCATAGATACGCAGTATTTT. The chain links TRBV11-2 to TRBJ2-3; TRBD2 matches at 9 bases. This CDR3 has 14 residues. Per the germline V gene, CDR1 is SGHAT and CDR2 is FQNNGV.

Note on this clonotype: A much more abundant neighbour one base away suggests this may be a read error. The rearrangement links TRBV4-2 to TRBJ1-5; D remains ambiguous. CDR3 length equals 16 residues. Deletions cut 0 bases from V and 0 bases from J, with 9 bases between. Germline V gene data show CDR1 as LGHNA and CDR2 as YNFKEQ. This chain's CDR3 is CASSQDEADSNQPQHF. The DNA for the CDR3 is TGTGCCAGCAGCCAAGACGAGGCGGATAGCAATCAGCCCCAGCATTTT.

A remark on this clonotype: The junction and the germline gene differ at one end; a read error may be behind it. CDR3 region: CASSLGRGLAAEQYF. The CDR3 nucleotides read TGTGCCAGCAGCTTAGGCAGAGGACTAGCAGCCGAGCAGTATTTC. This chain joins TRBV11-2 and TRBJ2-7; 8 bases map to TRBD2. The CDR3 sequence is 15 residues long. Germline lookup yields CDR1 SGHAT and CDR2 FQNNGV.

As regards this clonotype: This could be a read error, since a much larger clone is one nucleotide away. The CDR3 region is CTATTGFQPQHF. CDR3 nucleotide sequence: TGCACTGCTACCACAGGGTTTCAGCCCCAGCATTTT. The V and J genes are TRBV20-1 and TRBJ1-5, with D possibly being TRBD1 (6 bases). CDR3 size: 12 residues. The V gene's germline CDR1 is DFQATT and CDR2 SNEGSKA (reference sequence).

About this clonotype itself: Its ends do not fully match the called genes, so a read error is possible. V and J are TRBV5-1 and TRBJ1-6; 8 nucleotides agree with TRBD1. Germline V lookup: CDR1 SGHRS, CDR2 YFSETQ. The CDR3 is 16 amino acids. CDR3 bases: TGCGCCAGCAGCCTTTCAGGGGGCTCCTATAATTCATCCCTCCACTTT. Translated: CASSLSGGSYNSSLHF. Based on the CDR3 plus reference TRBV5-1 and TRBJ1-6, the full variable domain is KAGVTQTPRYLIKTRGQQVTLSCSPISGHRSVSWYQQTPGQGLQFLFEYFSETQRNKGNFPGRFSGRQFSNSRSEMNVSTLELGDSALYLCASSLSGGSYNSSLHFGNGTRLTVT.

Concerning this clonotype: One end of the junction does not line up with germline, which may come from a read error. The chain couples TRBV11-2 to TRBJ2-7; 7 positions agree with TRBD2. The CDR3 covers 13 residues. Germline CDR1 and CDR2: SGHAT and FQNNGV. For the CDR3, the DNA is TGTGCCAGCAACGCGGGCGGGAGAGACGAGCAGTATTTC. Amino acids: CASNAGGRDEQYF.

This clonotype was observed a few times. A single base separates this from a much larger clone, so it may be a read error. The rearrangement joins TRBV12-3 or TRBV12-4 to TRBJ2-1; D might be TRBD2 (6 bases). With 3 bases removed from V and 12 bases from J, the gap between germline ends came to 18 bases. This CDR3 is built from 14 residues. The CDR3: CASSFLSGRRGQFF. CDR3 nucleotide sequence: TGTGCCAGCAGTTTTTTGTCAGGGAGGCGTGGGCAGTTCTTC.

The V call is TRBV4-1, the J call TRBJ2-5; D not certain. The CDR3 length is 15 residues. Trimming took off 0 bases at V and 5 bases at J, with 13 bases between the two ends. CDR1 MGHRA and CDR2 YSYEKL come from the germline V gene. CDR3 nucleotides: TGCGCCAGCAGCCAAGATCGAGATAAGGATGAGACCCAGTACTTC. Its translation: CASSQDRDKDETQYF.

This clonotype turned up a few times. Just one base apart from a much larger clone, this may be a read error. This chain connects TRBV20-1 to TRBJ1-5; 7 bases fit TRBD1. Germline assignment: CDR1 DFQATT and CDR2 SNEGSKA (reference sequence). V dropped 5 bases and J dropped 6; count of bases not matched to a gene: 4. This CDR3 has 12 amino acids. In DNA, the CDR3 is TGCAGTGCTGGGACAGCGGGTCAGCCCCAGCATTTT. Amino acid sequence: CSAGTAGQPQHF.

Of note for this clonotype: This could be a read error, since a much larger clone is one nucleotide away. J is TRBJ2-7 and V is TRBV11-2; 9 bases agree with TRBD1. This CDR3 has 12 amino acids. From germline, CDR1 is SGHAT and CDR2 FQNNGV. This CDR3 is CANSYRGHEQYF. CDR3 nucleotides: TGTGCCAACAGCTACAGGGGGCACGAGCAGTACTTC. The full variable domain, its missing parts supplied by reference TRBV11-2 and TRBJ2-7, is EAGVAQSPRYKIIEKRQSVAFWCNPISGHATLYWYQQILGQGPKLLIQFQNNGVVDDSQLPKDRFSAERLKGVDSTLKIQPAKLEDSAVYLCANSYRGHEQYFGPGTRLTVT.

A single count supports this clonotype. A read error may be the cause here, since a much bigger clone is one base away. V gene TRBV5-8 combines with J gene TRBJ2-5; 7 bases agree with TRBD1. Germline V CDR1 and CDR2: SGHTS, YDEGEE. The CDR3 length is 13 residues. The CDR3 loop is CASSQGQKETQCF. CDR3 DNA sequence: TGTGCCAGCAGCCAGGGACAGAAAGAGACCCAGTGCTTC.

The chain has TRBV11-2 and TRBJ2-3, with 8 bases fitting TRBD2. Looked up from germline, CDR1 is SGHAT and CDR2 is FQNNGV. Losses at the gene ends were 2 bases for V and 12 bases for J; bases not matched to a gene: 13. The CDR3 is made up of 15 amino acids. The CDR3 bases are TGTGCCAGCAGCTTAAGGCGGGGGGTCACAGTTACACAGTATTTT. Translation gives CASSLRRGVTVTQYF.

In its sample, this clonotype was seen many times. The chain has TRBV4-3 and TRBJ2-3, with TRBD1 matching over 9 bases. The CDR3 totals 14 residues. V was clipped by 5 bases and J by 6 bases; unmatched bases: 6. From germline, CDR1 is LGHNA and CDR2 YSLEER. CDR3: CASSEQGARDTQYF. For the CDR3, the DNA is TGCGCCAGCAGCGAACAGGGGGCGCGGGATACGCAGTATTTT.